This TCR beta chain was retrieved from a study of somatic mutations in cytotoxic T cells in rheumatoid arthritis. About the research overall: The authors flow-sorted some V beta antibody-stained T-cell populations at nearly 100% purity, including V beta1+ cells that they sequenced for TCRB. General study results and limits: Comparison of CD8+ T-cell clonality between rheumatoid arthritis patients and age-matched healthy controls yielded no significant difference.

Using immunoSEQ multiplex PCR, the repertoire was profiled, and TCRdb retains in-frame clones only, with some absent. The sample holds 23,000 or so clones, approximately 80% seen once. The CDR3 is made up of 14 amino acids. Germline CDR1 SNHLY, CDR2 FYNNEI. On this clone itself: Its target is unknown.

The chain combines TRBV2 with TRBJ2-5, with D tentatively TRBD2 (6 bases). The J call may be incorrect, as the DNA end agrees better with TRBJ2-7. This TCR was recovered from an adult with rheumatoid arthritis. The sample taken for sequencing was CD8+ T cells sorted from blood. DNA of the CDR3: TGTGCCAGCAGTCCAGTGGGGGGCTCCTACGAGCAGTACTTC. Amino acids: CASSPVGGSYEQYF.